These 6 T cell receptor beta chains came from one sample sequenced in a study of blood T cell repertoires in COVID-19. This table comes from immunoSEQ multiplex PCR, and its TCRdb copy is limited to in-frame clones, with some not included. The sample carries 150,000 to 180,000 clones, around 78% recorded once. Source material: peripheral blood. The receptors stem from an elderly man with acute or convalescent COVID-19.

In this sample, this clone turned up once. This chain uses TRBV28 with TRBJ2-1, with TRBD2 as a possible D gene (6 bases). The CDR3 spans 11 residues. Germline V CDR1 and CDR2: MDHEN, SYDVKM. The CDR3 region has the DNA TGTAGGGCGGGGCTGGAACATGAGCAGTTCTTC. Its protein is CRAGLEHEQFF.

V and J are TRBV19 and TRBJ1-5; D may be TRBD1 (6 bases). V lost 1 base to trimming and J lost 6 bases, with 13 bases between them. The germline gives CDR1 LNHDA, CDR2 SQIVND (reference sequence). The CDR3 is 15 residues long. The CDR3 DNA follows: TGTGCCAGTAGTATAGTGGGCAGGGGTAGTCAGCCCCAGCATTTT. This codes for CASSIVGRGSQPQHF.

The chain recombines TRBV18 with TRBJ1-3, with D tentatively TRBD1 (5 bases). The CDR3 has 16 amino acids. In germline, CDR1 is KGHSH, CDR2 LQKENI. V lost 2 bases and J lost 0, with 11 bases in between. This CDR3 is CASSPVRQLSGNTIYF. In DNA, the CDR3 is TGTGCCAGCTCACCAGTTAGACAGCTCTCTGGAAACACCATATATTTT.

The V gene is TRBV19, the J gene TRBJ1-2, with 7 bases that match TRBD1. The ends lost 5 bases at V and 6 bases at J; junction bases unmatched: 6. Per the germline V gene, CDR1 is LNHDA and CDR2 is SQIVND (reference sequence). The CDR3 consists of 13 residues. The CDR3 protein is CASSPGGRDGYTF. CDR3 bases: TGTGCCAGTAGTCCAGGGGGAAGAGATGGCTACACCTTC.

The chain links TRBV20-1 to TRBJ2-5; 10 positions agree with TRBD1. The J segment lost 9 bases and the V segment lost 3 bases, leaving 19 bases of the junction unmatched. This CDR3 has 17 residues. Per germline, CDR1 DFQATT and CDR2 SNEGSKA (reference sequence). The CDR3 reads CSASVGTGDVRQTAQYF. Written as DNA, the CDR3 is TGCAGTGCTAGTGTTGGGACAGGGGACGTCCGCCAAACGGCCCAGTACTTC.

The chain carries TRBV10-3 and TRBJ1-5; no firm D call. Germline CDR1 is ENHRY and CDR2 is SYGVKD. The CDR3 runs to 12 residues. Trimming took 4 bases from V and 2 from J, leaving 3 bases between them. CDR3 DNA: TGTGCCATCAGTGCCGGCAATCAGCCCCAGCATTTT. Its protein is CAISAGNQPQHF.